Listed below are T cell receptor beta chains from one sample, sequenced in a study of T cell repertoires in cytomegalovirus infection. TCRdb ran MiXCR on the reads and lists one entry per CDR3 protein. The repertoire has under 450,000 distinct CDR3 sequences, around a third of them found once; the top ten carry 13%. These receptors lack a known antigen. The sample consisted of cultured PBMCs, taken from culture after CMV antigen stimulation. The receptors shown here come from a human donor in good health (CMV status not recorded). Some clones in this sample may be carry-over from other donors' samples. The CDR3 runs from the conserved cysteine through the conserved F or W. D genes are given only for firm matches. Not every row has a clone size; where given, it reads once, few, many or a size class.

size	V	D	J	DNA	CDR3
few	TRBV7-9	TRBD1	TRBJ2-2	TGTGCCAGCAGGCCTGGACAGGGGTGGACCGGGGAGCTGTTTTTT	CASRPGQGWTGELFF
few	TRBV24-1	TRBD2	TRBJ2-2	TGTGCCACTACTCCGGGACTAGGGGCCACCGGGGAGCTGTTTTTT	CATTPGLGATGELFF
many	TRBV7-2	NA	TRBJ2-1	TGTGCCAGCAGCCCCATAAATCAGGGACGGGGTGAGCAGTTCTTC	CASSPINQGRGEQFF
once	TRBV5-1	NA	TRBJ1-2	TGCGCCAGCAGCTTGCTGCAGGGGTATAAGTATGGCTACACCTTC	CASSLLQGYKYGYTF
NA	TRBV12-3/TRBV12-4	TRBD2	TRBJ2-5	TGTGCCAGCAGTCCGGGACTAGACGAAGAGACCCAGTACTTC	CASSPGLDEETQYF
NA	TRBV28	NA	TRBJ2-7	TGTGCCAGCAGTTTGTCTGGGGGCGGGCGTGGGCAGTACTTC	CASSLSGGGRGQYF
NA	TRBV19	TRBD1	TRBJ2-4	TGTGCCAGTAGTATATACAGGGGCAATAAAAACATTCAGTACTTC	CASSIYRGNKNIQYF
many	TRBV7-2	TRBD2	TRBJ2-7	TGTGCCAGCAGCCCCGGGACTAGCGGGAGCCACGAGCAGTACTTC	CASSPGTSGSHEQYF
few	TRBV7-2	NA	TRBJ2-7	TGTGCCAGCAGCTTGGACGCCTACGAGCAGTACTTC	CASSLDAYEQYF
NA	TRBV6-5	NA	TRBJ2-2	TGTGCCACGCTAACCGGGACTGCGAACACCGGGGAGCTGTTTTTT	CATLTGTANTGELFF
few	TRBV6-1	NA	TRBJ1-1	TGTGCCAGCAGTCGACGTGGACGGTTGAACACTGAAGCTTTCTTT	CASSRRGRLNTEAFF
NA	TRBV6-1	NA	TRBJ2-7	TGTGCCAGCAGTGACCACCAGACCTACGAGCAGTACTTC	CASSDHQTYEQYF
NA	TRBV27	NA	TRBJ2-2	TGTGCCAGCAGTTTGGGGGGAGGGGAGCTGTTTTTT	CASSLGGGELFF
NA	TRBV10-3	NA	TRBJ1-2	TGTGCCATCAGTGAATTGGTGGGAGAAAACTATGGCTACACCTTC	CAISELVGENYGYTF
NA	TRBV18	NA	TRBJ2-5	TGTGCCAGCTCACCACCAGGGTCCACAGAGACCCAGTACTTC	CASSPPGSTETQYF
few	TRBV28	NA	TRBJ1-5	TGTGCCAGCCGGGACACACTAAGGAATCAGCCCCAGCATTTT	CASRDTLRNQPQHF
NA	TRBV20-1	TRBD1	TRBJ1-1	TGCAGTGCTAGCAGACAGGGAGGCACTGAAGCTTTCTTT	CSASRQGGTEAFF
few	TRBV7-8	NA	TRBJ1-5	TGTGCCAGCAGCTTGGACAGCCTAAATCAGCCCCAGCATTTT	CASSLDSLNQPQHF
many	TRBV7-2	TRBD1	TRBJ1-6	TGTGCCAGCAGCTTAGCCAGACAGGGGGCGGGAAATTCACCCCTCCACTTT	CASSLARQGAGNSPLHF
NA	TRBV7-3	NA	TRBJ2-1	TGTGCCAGCAGCTTGACTTCGAGCTCCTACAATGAGCAGTTCTTC	CASSLTSSSYNEQFF
NA	TRBV6-5	TRBD2	TRBJ2-5	TGTGCCAGCAGTTCCGGTCCTAGCGGGGTCCTGGAGACCCAGTACTTC	CASSSGPSGVLETQYF
few	TRBV11-3	TRBD2	TRBJ2-5	TGTGCCAGCACAAGAGGGGGGACTAGCGGACAAGAGACCCAGTACTTC	CASTRGGTSGQETQYF
NA	TRBV11-3	NA	TRBJ1-1	TGTGCCAGCAGCTTATTCCGGGGCACTGAAGCTTTCTTT	CASSLFRGTEAFF
many	TRBV18	NA	TRBJ2-1	TGTGCCAGCTCAAGGGGCGACCTCTCCTACAATGAGCAGTTCTTC	CASSRGDLSYNEQFF
NA	TRBV7-9	NA	TRBJ2-1	TGTGCCAGCAGCTTAGATCAGTACTACAATGAGCAGTTCTTC	CASSLDQYYNEQFF
NA	TRBV29-1	TRBD2	TRBJ2-1	TGCAGCGTTGACCCCATGGCGGGAGGGTTCTTC	CSVDPMAGGFF
few	TRBV12-5	NA	TRBJ2-4	TGTGCTAGTGGTTTGGTACTTGGGCGTCGGGACATTCAGTACTTC	CASGLVLGRRDIQYF
NA	TRBV19	NA	TRBJ2-1	TGTGCCAGTAGTATTATTTTGGACTCTAATGAGCAGTTCTTC	CASSIILDSNEQFF
few	TRBV5-4	TRBD2	TRBJ2-1	TGTGCCAGCAGCTTGGGAGGGACTAGCCCCTTCAATGAGCAGTTCTTC	CASSLGGTSPFNEQFF
NA	TRBV7-6	NA	TRBJ2-7	TGTGCCAGCAGCCCACCATCCATCGTAAGGTCCTACGAGCAGTACTTC	CASSPPSIVRSYEQYF
NA	TRBV7-2	NA	TRBJ1-1	TGTGCCAGCAGCTTACATGGGGATGGCACTGAAGCTTTCTTT	CASSLHGDGTEAFF
once	TRBV18	NA	TRBJ2-3	TGTGCCAGCTCACCAGCGTCAGATACGCAGTATTTT	CASSPASDTQYF
NA	TRBV12-3/TRBV12-4	NA	TRBJ1-3	TGTGCCAGCAGTTTGAAGTCCTCTGGAAACACCATATATTTT	CASSLKSSGNTIYF